What follows is one T cell receptor beta chain and its context. The antigen remains unidentified. Sequencing used immunoSEQ multiplex PCR; TCRdb keeps in-frame clones, though not all of them. The sample contains tens of thousands of clones, approximately 78% of which appear only once. Ipilimumab-mediated CTLA-4 blockade plus focal radiation was given to patients having chemo-refractory metastatic non-small-cell lung cancer. This sample stems from a study of radiotherapy plus CTLA-4 blockade in lung cancer. Study context: Patients showed objective responses in 18% of cases and disease control in under 40%.

Overall study findings and caveats: Tumor-origin TCR clones grew in blood after radiotherapy plus ipilimumab.

The CDR3 is 13 residues long. The V and J ends lost 8 bases and 9 bases respectively, with 19 bases between them. Germline loops: CDR1 PRHDT, CDR2 FYEKMQ (reference sequence). V and J are TRBV13 and TRBJ1-2; D may be TRBD1 (5 bases). This specimen was peripheral blood, taken from a patient treated with radiotherapy plus ipilimumab. This sequence originates from a human donor with non-small cell lung cancer who had a complete response to radiotherapy plus ipilimumab. The CDR3 region has the DNA TGTGCCAGCGGGGGAAAAAGGGAGGGTAGCTACACCTTC. Translating it yields CASGGKREGSYTF.